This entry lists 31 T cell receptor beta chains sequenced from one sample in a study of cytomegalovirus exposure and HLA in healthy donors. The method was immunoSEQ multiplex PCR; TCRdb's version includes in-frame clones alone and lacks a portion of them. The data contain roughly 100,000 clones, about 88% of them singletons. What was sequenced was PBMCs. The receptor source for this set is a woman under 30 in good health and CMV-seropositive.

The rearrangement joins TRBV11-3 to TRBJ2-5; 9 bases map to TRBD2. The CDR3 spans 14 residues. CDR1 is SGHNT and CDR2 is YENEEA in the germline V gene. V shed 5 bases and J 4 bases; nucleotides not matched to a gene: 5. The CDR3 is CASSAGGLLETQYF. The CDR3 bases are TGTGCCAGCAGCGCGGGGGGGCTTCTAGAGACCCAGTACTTC.

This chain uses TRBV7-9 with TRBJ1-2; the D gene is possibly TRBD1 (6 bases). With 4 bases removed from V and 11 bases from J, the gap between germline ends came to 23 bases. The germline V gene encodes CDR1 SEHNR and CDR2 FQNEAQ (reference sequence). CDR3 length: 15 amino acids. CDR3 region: CASSYTRQESGAYTF. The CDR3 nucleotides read TGTGCCAGCAGCTACACACGACAGGAATCAGGGGCTTACACCTTC.

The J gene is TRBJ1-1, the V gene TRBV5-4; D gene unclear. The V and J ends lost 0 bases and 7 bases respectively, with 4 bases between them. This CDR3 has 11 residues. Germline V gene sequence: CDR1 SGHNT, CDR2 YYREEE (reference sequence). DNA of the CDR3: TGTGCCAGCAGCTTGGACAGTGAAGCTTTCTTT. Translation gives CASSLDSEAFF.

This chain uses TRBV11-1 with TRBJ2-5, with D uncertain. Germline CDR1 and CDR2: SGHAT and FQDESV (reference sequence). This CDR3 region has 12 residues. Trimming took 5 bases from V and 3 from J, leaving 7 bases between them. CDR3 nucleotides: TGTGCCAGCAGCAACGCGGAAGAGACCCAGTACTTC. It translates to CASSNAEETQYF.

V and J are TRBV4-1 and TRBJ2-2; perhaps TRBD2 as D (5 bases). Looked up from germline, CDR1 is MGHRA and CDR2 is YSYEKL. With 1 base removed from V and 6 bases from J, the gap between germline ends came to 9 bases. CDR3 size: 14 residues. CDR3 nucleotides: TGCGCCAGCAGCCAAGGAGAGGAGGCCGGGGAGCTGTTTTTT. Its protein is CASSQGEEAGELFF.

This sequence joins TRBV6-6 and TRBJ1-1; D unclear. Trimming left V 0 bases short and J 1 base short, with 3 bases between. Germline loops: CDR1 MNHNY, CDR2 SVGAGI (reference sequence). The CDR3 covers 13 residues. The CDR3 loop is CASSYSQNTEAFF. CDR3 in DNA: TGTGCCAGCAGTTACTCCCAGAACACTGAAGCTTTCTTT.

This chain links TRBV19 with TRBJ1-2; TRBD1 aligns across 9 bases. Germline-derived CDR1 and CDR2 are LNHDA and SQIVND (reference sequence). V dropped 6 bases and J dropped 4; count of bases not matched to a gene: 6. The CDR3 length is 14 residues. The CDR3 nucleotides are TGTGCCAGTAGACGGACAGGGGCTCGCTATGGCTACACCTTC. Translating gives CASRRTGARYGYTF.

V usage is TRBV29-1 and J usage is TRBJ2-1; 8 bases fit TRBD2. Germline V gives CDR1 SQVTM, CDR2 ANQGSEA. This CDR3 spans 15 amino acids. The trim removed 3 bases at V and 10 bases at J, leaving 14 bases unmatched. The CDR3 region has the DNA TGCAGCGTTGACCTGGTAGCGGGGTCCCCCCTCGAGCAGTTCTTC. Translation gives CSVDLVAGSPLEQFF.

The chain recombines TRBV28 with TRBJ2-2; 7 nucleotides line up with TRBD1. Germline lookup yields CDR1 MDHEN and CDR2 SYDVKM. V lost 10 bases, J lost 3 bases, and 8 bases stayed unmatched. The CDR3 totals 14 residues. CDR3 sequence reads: CATYRGSYTGELFF. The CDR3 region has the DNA TGTGCCACCTACAGGGGCAGCTACACCGGGGAGCTGTTTTTT.

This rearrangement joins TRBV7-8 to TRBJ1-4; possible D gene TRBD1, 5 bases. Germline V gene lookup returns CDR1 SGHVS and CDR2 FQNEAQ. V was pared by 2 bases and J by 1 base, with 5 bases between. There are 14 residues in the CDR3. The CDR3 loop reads CASSLQGTNEKLFF. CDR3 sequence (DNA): TGTGCCAGCAGCTTACAGGGAACTAATGAAAAACTGTTTTTT.

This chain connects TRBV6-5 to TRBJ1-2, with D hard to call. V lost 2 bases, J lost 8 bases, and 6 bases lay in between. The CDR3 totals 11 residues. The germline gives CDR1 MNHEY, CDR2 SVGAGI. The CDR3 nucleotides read TGTGCCAGCAGTTACAGAGGCGGCTACACCTTC. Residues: CASSYRGGYTF.

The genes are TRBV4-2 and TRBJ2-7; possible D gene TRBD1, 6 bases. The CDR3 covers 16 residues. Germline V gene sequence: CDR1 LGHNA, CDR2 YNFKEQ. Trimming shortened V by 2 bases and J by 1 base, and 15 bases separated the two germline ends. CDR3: CASSQSPDRRSYEQYF. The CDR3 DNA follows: TGTGCCAGCAGCCAATCCCCCGACAGGCGATCCTACGAGCAGTACTTC.

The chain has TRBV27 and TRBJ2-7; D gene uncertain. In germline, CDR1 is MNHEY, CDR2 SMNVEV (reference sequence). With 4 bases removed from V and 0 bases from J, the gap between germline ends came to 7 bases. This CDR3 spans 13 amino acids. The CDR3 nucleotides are TGTGCCAGCAGTTCCTCCTCCTCCTACGAGCAGTACTTC. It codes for CASSSSSSYEQYF.

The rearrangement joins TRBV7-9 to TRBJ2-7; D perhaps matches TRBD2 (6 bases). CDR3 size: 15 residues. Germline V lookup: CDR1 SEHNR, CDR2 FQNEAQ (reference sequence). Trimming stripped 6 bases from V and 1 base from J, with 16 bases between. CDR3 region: CASSSWGGASYEQYF. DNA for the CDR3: TGTGCCAGCAGTTCCTGGGGCGGGGCATCCTACGAGCAGTACTTC.

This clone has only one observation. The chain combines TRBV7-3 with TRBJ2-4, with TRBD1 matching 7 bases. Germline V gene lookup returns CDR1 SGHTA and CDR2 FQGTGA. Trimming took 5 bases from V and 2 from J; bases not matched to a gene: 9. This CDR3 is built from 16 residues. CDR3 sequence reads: CASSLETGLTKNIQYF. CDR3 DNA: TGTGCCAGCAGCCTCGAGACAGGGTTAACCAAAAACATTCAGTACTTC. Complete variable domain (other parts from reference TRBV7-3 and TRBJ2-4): GAGVSQTPSNKVTEKGKYVELRCDPISGHTALYWYRQSLGQGPEFLIYFQGTGAADDSGLPNDRFFAVRPEGSVSTLKIQRTERGDSAVYLCASSLETGLTKNIQYFGAGTRLSVL.

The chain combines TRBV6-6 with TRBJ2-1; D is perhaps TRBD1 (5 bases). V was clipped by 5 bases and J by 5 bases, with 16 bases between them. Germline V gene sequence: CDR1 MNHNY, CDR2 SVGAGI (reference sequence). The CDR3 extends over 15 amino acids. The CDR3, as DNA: TGTGCCAGCAGTGACCCCCTACAGGAACACAATGAGCAGTTCTTC. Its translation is CASSDPLQEHNEQFF.

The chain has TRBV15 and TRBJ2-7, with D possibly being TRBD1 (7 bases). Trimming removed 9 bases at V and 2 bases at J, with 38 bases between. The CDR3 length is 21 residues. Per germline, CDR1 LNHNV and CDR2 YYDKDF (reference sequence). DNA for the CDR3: TGTGCCACGTCACCAGAGGTTTTCCCAGACCGGCATGACAGGGAGGCCTACGAGCAGTACTTC. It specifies CATSPEVFPDRHDREAYEQYF.

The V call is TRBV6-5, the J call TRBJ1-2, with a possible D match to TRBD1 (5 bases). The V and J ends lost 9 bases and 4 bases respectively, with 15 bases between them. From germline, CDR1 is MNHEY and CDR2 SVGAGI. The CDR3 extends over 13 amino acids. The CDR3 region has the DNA TGTGCCAGTTCTCGACAGTCCTTCTATGGCTACACCTTC. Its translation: CASSRQSFYGYTF.

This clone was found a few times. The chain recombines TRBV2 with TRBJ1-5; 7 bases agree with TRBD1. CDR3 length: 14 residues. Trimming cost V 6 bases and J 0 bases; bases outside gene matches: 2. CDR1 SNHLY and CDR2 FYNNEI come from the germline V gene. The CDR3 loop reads CASRTGPSNQPQHF. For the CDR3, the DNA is TGTGCCAGCAGGACAGGGCCTAGCAATCAGCCCCAGCATTTT.

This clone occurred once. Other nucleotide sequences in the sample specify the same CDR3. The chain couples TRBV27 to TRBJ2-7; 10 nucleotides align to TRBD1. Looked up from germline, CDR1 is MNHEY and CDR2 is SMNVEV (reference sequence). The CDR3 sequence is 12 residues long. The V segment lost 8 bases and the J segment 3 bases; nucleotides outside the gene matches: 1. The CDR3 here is CASGTGVYEQYF. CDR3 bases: TGTGCCAGCGGGACAGGGGTCTACGAGCAGTACTTC.

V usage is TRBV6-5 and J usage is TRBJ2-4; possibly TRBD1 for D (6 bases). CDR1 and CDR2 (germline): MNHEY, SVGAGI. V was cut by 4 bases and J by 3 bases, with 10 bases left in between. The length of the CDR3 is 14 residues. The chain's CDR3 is CASSSRDIKNIQYF. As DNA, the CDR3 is TGTGCCAGCAGTTCAAGGGACATCAAAAACATTCAGTACTTC.

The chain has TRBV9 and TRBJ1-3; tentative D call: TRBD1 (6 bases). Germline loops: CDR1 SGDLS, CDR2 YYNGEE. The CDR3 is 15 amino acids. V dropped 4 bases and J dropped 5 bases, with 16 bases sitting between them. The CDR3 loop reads CASSLGGASRNTIYF. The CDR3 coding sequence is TGTGCCAGCAGCCTCGGGGGGGCGAGTCGAAACACCATATATTTT.

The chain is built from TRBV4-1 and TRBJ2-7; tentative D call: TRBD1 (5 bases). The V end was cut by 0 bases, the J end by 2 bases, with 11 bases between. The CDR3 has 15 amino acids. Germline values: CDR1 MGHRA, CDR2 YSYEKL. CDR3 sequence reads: CASSQEWGAAYEQYF. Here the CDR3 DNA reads TGCGCCAGCAGCCAAGAGTGGGGCGCTGCCTACGAGCAGTACTTC.

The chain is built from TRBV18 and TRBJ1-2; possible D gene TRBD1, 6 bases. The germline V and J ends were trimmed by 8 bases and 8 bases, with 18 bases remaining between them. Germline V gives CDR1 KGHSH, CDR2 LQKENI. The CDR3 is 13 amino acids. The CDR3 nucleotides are TGTGCCAGCCGGGACACTGCCCTATGGGGCTACACCTTC. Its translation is CASRDTALWGYTF. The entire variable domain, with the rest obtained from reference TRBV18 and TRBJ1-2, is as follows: NAGVMQNPRHLVRRRGQEARLRCSPMKGHSHVYWYRQLPEEGLKFMVYLQKENIIDESGMPKERFSAEFPKEGPSILRIQQVVRGDSAAYFCASRDTALWGYTFGSGTRLTVV.

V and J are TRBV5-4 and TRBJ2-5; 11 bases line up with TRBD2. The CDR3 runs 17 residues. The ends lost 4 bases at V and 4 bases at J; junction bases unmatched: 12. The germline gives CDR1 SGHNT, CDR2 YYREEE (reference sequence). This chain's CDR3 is CASSGSISGGAGETQYF. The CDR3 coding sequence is TGTGCCAGCAGCGGAAGCATTAGCGGGGGGGCCGGAGAGACCCAGTACTTC.

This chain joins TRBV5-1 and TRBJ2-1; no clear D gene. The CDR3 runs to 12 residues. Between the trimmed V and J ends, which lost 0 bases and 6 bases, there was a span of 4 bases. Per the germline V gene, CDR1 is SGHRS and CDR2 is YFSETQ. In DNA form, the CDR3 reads TGCGCCAGCAGCTTGGCGAGCAATGAGCAGTTCTTC. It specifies CASSLASNEQFF.

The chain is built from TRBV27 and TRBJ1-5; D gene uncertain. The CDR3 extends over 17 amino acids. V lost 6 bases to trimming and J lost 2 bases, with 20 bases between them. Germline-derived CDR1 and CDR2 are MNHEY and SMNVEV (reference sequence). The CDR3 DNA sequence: TGTGCCAGCAGACCGGGAGCGGCGAGGGTCCGCAATCAGCCCCAGCATTTT. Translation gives CASRPGAARVRNQPQHF.

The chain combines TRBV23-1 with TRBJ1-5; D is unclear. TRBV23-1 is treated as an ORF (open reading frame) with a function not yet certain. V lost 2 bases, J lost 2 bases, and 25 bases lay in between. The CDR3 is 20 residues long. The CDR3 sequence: CASSQRALGGGWIGNQPQHF. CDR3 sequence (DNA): TGCGCCAGCAGTCAACGCGCGCTGGGAGGTGGGTGGATTGGCAATCAGCCCCAGCATTTT.

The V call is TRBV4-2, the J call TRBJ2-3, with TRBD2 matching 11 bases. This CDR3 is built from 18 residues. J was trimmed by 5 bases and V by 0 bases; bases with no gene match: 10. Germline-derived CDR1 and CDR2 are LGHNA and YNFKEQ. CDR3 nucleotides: TGTGCCAGCAGCCAAGATTTTGATCTAGCGGGAGGATTAGATACGCAGTATTTT. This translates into CASSQDFDLAGGLDTQYF.

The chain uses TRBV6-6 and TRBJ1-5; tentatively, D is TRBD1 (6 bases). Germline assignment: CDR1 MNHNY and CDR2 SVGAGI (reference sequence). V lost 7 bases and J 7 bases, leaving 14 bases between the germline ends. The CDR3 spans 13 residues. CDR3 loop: CASTTGGAQPQHF. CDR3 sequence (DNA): TGTGCCAGCACCACGGGGGGCGCGCAGCCCCAGCATTTT.

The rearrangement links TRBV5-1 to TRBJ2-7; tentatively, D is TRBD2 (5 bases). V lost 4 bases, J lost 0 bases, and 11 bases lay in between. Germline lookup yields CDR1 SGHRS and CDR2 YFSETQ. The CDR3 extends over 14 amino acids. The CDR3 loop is CASSRGISSYEQYF. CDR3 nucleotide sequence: TGCGCCAGCAGCAGAGGGATCAGCTCCTACGAGCAGTACTTC.